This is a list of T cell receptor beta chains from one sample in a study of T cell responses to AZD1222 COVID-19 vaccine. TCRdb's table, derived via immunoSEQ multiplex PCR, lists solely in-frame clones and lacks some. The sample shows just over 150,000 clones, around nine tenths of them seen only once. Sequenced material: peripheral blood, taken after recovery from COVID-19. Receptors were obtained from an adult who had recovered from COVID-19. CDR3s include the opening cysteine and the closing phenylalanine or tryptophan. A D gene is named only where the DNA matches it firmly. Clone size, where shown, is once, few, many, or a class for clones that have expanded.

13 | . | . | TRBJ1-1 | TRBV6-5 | CASRDSMNTEAFF | TGTGCCAGCAGGGACAGCATGAACACTGAAGCTTTCTTT
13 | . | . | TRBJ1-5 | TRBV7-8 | CASSRPGNQPQHF | TGTGCCAGCAGCCGCCCGGGCAATCAGCCCCAGCATTTT
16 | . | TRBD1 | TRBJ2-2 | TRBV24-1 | CATSDSGQGISGELFF | TGTGCCACCAGTGATTCGGGACAGGGAATCTCCGGGGAGCTGTTTTTT
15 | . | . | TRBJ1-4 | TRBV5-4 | CASGLHCATNEKLFF | TGTGCCAGCGGGCTCCATTGCGCAACTAATGAAAAACTGTTTTTT
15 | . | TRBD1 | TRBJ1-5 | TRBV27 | CASSPDRGRAQPQHF | TGTGCCAGCAGCCCTGACAGGGGGCGCGCTCAGCCCCAGCATTTT
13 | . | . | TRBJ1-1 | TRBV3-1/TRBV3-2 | CASSHMANTEAFF | TGTGCCAGCAGCCACATGGCGAACACTGAAGCTTTCTTT
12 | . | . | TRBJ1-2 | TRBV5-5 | CASAPSGYGYTF | TGTGCCAGCGCGCCGTCCGGCTATGGCTACACCTTC
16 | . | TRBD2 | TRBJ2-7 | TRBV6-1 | CASSEGLAGEEYEQYF | TGTGCCAGCAGTGAAGGACTAGCGGGAGAAGAATACGAGCAGTACTTC
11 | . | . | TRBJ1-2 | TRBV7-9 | CASHSYYGYTF | TGTGCCAGCCACAGCTACTATGGCTACACCTTC
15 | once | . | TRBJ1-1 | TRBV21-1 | CASSKALRGREITFF | TGTGCCAGCAGCAAAGCGCTTCGGGGCAGGGAAATTACTTTCTTT
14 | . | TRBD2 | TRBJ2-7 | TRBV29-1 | CSVGSGGSSYEQYF | TGCAGCGTAGGTAGCGGGGGCAGCTCCTACGAGCAGTACTTC
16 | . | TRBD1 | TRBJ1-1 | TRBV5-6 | CASSFLDRGSDTEAFF | TGTGCCAGCAGCTTCCTAGACAGGGGATCGGACACTGAAGCTTTCTTT
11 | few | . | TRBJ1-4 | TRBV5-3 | CARSLNEKLFF | TGTGCCAGAAGCTTAAATGAAAAACTGTTTTTT
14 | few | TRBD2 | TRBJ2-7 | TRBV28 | CASSFGGRPYEQYF | TGTGCCAGCAGTTTCGGGGGGAGGCCCTACGAGCAGTACTTC
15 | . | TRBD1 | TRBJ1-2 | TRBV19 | CASSIADRESYGYTF | TGTGCCAGTAGTATAGCGGACAGGGAAAGCTATGGCTACACCTTC
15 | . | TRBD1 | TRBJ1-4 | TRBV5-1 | CATSTQGAANEKLFF | TGCGCCACCTCGACACAGGGGGCAGCTAATGAAAAACTGTTTTTT
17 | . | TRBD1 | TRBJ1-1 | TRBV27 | CASTQGPGQGWGTEAFF | TGTGCCAGCACCCAAGGTCCGGGACAGGGGTGGGGCACTGAAGCTTTCTTT
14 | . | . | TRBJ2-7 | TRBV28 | CASRSDFQPYEQYF | TGTGCCAGCAGGTCGGACTTTCAACCCTACGAGCAGTACTTC
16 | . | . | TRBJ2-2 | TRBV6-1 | CASSELTGGLTGELFF | TGTGCCAGCAGTGAACTAACGGGGGGCCTCACCGGGGAGCTGTTTTTT
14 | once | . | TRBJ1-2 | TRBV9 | CASSVGELNYGYTF | TGTGCCAGCAGCGTGGGGGAATTGAACTATGGCTACACCTTC
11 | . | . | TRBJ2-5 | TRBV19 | CASSVQETQYF | TGTGCCAGTAGTGTACAAGAGACCCAGTACTTC
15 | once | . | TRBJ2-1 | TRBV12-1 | CASSWGQGAYNEQFF | .
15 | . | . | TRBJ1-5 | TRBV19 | CASRDRAWNNQPQHF | TGTGCCAGTAGAGACAGAGCCTGGAACAATCAGCCCCAGCATTTT
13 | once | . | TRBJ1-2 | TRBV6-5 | CASSYPQGYGYTF | TGTGCCAGCAGTTACCCCCAGGGCTATGGCTACACCTTC
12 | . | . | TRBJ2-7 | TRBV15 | CATRMGTGEQYF | TGTGCCACCAGAATGGGGACCGGGGAGCAGTACTTC
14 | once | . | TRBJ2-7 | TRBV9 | CASSVGGQTYEQYF | TGTGCCAGCAGCGTAGGAGGGCAGACCTACGAGCAGTACTTC
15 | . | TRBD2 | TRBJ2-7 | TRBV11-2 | CASSSGLAGTYEQYF | TGTGCCAGCAGCTCGGGACTAGCGGGTACCTACGAGCAGTACTTC
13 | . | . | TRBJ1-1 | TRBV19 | CASRRGTVDEAFF | TGTGCCAGTAGACGTGGTACAGTCGATGAAGCTTTCTTT
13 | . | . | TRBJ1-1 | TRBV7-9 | CASSFDRNREAFF | TGTGCCAGCAGCTTCGATCGGAACAGGGAAGCTTTCTTT
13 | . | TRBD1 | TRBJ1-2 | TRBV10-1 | CASSEDRGYGYTF | TGCGCCAGCAGTGAGGACAGGGGGTATGGCTACACCTTC
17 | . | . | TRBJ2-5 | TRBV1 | CTSSQDMMRELQETQYF | TGCACCAGCAGCCAAGATATGATGAGGGAGCTCCAAGAGACCCAGTACTTC
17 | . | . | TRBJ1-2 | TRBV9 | CASSVEALLSPNYGYTF | TGTGCCAGCAGCGTAGAGGCATTACTTAGTCCTAACTATGGCTACACCTTC
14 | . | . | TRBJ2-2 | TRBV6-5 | CASRVQVNTGELFF | TGTGCCAGCAGAGTCCAGGTTAACACCGGGGAGCTGTTTTTT
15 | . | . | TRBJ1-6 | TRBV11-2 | CASSLGSGRESPLHF | TGTGCCAGCAGCTTAGGGTCAGGGAGAGAGTCACCCCTCCACTTT
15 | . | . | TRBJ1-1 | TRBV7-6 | CASSLEGHLNTEAFF | TGTGCCAGCAGCTTAGAGGGCCACCTGAACACTGAAGCTTTCTTT
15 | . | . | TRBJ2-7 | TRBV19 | CASRRQTHDSYEQYF | TGTGCCAGTAGGAGACAGACCCATGATTCCTACGAGCAGTACTTC
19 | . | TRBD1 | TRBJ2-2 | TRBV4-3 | CASSQVQSSRTGDTGELFF | TGCGCCAGCAGCCAAGTGCAGTCGTCGAGGACAGGGGACACCGGGGAGCTGTTTTTT
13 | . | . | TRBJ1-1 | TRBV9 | CAMNGGANTEAFF | TGTGCCATGAATGGGGGGGCGAACACTGAAGCTTTCTTT
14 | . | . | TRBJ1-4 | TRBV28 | CASSLQGANEKLFF | TGTGCCAGCAGTTTGCAGGGAGCTAATGAAAAACTGTTTTTT
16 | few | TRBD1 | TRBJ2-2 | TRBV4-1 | CASSQDGQGFTGELFF | TGCGCCAGCAGCCAAGATGGACAGGGGTTCACCGGGGAGCTGTTTTTT
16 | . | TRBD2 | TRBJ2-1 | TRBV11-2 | CASRVGLAGYYNEQFF | TGTGCCAGCAGGGTTGGACTAGCGGGATACTACAATGAGCAGTTCTTC
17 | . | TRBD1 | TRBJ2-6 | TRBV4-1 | CASSLGQGAPGANVLTF | TGCGCCAGCAGCTTAGGACAGGGGGCGCCCGGGGCCAACGTCCTGACTTTC
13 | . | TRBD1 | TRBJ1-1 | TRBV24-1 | CATSDRGGTEAFF | TGTGCCACCAGTGACAGGGGGGGAACTGAAGCTTTCTTT
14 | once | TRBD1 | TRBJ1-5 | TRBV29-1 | CSVAGTGVNQPQHF | TGCAGCGTTGCCGGGACAGGGGTTAATCAGCCCCAGCATTTT
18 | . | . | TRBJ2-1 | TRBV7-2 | CASSSEGLVFGINNEQFF | TGTGCCAGCAGCTCCGAGGGGCTCGTGTTCGGGATTAACAATGAGCAGTTCTTC